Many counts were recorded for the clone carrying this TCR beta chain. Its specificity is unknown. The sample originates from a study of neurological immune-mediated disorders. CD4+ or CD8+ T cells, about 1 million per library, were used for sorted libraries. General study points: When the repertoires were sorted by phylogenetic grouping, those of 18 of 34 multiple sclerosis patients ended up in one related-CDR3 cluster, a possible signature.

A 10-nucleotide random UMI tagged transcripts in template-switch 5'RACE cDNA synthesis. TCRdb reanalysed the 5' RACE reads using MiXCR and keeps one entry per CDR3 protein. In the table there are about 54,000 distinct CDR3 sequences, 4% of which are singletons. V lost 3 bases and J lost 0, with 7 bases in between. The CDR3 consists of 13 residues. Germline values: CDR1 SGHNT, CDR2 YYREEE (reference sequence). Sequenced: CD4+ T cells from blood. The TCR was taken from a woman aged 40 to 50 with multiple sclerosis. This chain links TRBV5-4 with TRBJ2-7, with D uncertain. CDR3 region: CASSYGSSYEQYF. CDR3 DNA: TGTGCCAGCAGCTACGGGTCCTCCTACGAGCAGTACTTC.